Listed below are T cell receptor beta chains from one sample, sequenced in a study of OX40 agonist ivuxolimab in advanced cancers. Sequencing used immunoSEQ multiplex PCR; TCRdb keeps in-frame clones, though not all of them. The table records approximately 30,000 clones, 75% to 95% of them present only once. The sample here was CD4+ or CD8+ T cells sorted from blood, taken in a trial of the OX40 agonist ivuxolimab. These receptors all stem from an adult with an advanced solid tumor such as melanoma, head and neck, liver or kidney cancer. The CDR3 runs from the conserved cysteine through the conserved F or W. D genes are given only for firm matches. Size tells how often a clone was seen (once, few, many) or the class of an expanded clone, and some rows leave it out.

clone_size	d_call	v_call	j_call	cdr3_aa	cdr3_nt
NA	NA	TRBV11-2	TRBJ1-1	CASRHRQVEDTEAFF	TGTGCCAGCAGACATCGACAGGTAGAGGACACTGAAGCTTTCTTT
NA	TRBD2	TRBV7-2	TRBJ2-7	CVSTSHGGFEQYF	TGTGTCAGCACGTCCCACGGGGGGTTCGAGCAGTACTTC
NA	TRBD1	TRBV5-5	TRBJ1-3	CASSSNPTGANSGNTIYF	TGTGCCAGCAGCTCCAATCCGACAGGGGCTAACTCTGGAAACACCATATATTTT
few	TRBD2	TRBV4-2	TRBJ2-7	CASSPTAGGYEQYF	TGTGCCAGCAGCCCCACCGCCGGGGGGTACGAGCAGTACTTC
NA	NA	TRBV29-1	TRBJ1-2	CSVVGGPMGRGYGYTF	TGCAGCGTTGTGGGGGGTCCTATGGGCAGGGGCTATGGCTACACCTTC
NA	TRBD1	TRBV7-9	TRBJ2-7	CASSLRRDSTYEQYF	TGTGCCAGCAGCTTACGCCGGGACAGTACCTACGAGCAGTACTTC
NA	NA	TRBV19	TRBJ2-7	CASSIDSTPYEQYF	TGTGCCAGTAGTATAGACAGCACACCCTACGAGCAGTACTTC
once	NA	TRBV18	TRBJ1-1	CASSPTATGSTEAFF	TGTGCCAGCTCACCTACCGCCACAGGGAGCACTGAAGCTTTCTTT
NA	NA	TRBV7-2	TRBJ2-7	CASRFHGGYYEQYF	TGTGCCAGCAGATTCCACGGGGGTTACTACGAGCAGTACTTC
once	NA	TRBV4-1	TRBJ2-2	CASSQADNRPTGELFF	TGCGCCAGCAGCCAAGCCGACAATAGACCCACCGGGGAGCTGTTTTTT
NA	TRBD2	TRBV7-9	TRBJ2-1	CASSFGLAVGNEQFF	TGTGCCAGCAGTTTTGGACTAGCGGTCGGGAATGAGCAGTTCTTC
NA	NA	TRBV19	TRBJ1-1	CASSVQSGYLNTEAFF	TGTGCCAGTAGCGTCCAGTCAGGCTATTTGAACACTGAAGCTTTCTTT
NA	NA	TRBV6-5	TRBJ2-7	CASSYVQESYEQYF	TGTGCCAGCAGTTACGTCCAAGAATCCTACGAGCAGTACTTC
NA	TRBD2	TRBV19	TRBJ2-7	CASSPGASGLYEQYF	TGTGCCAGTAGTCCTGGGGCTAGCGGACTCTACGAGCAGTACTTC
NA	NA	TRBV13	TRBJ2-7	CASSTPGFPYEQYF	TGTGCCAGCAGCACCCCGGGATTTCCCTACGAGCAGTACTTC
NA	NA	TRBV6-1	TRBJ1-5	CASSEVPIYSNQPQHF	TGTGCCAGCAGTGAAGTTCCAATCTATAGCAATCAGCCCCAGCATTTT
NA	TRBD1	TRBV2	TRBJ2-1	CASSEVGTGEGNEQFF	TGTGCCAGCAGTGAAGTGGGGACAGGGGAAGGCAATGAGCAGTTCTTC
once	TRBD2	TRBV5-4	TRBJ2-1	CASSLRRETYNEQFF	TGTGCCAGCAGCTTGCGGCGGGAGACCTACAATGAGCAGTTCTTC